This TCR beta chain derives from a study of long-term antiretroviral therapy in people with HIV. The study, taken as a whole, reports: Once patients were on ART, diversity went higher but still fell short of transplant donor controls.

This clone was observed a few times. Its antigen remains unknown. Every participant with HIV received treatment in the United States. There were roughly 0.9-11 million cryopreserved PBMC in the samples before DNA extraction. CDR1 and CDR2 (germline): SGHKS, YYEKEE (reference sequence). J was trimmed by 5 bases and V by 0 bases; bases with no gene match: 6. The CDR3 length is 17 residues. The authors ran the immunoSEQ assay, v3.0, at survey level. For every sample, sequencing targeted roughly 40,000-55,000 T-cell genomes. Libraries were prepared by immunoSEQ multiplex PCR; TCRdb keeps only in-frame clonotypes and omits some of them. The data hold about 22,000 clones, with around four fifths observed a single time.

The source of this sequence is a man aged 35 to 55 with HIV. V gene TRBV5-5 combines with J gene TRBJ2-5, with 14 bases aligning to TRBD2. Specimen: unsorted PBMCs, collected 1.6 years after starting antiretroviral therapy. The CDR3: CASSLETSGRAGETQYF. The CDR3 DNA follows: TGTGCCAGCAGCTTGGAGACTAGCGGGAGGGCCGGGGAGACCCAGTACTTC.